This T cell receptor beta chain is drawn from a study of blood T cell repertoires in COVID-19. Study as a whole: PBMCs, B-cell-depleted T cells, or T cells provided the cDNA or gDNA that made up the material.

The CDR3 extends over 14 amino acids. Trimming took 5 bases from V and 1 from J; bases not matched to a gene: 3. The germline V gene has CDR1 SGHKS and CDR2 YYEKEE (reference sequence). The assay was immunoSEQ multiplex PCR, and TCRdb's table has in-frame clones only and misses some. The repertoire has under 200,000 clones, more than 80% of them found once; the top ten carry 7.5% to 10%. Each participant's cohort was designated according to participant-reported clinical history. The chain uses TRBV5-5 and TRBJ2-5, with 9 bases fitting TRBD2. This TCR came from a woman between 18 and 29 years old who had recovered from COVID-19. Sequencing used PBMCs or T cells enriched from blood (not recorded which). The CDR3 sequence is CASSDSGGQETQYF. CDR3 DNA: TGTGCCAGCAGTGATAGCGGGGGCCAAGAGACCCAGTACTTC.